The 28 T cell receptor beta chains given below trace back to one sample, sequenced in a study of regulatory T cells in long-lasting Graves disease. Combining iRepertoire HTBI primers with Arm-PCR of CDR3 regions, the authors built TCR beta libraries. TCRdb fed the multiplex PCR reads into MiXCR, producing one record per CDR3 protein. The profile shows around 500,000 distinct CDR3 sequences, more than 10% of them singletons. This sample's time point: newly diagnosed GD, antithyroid drugs for less than 3 months. PBMCs provided the RNA from which the TCR library was made. The same sample was also studied in work on T cells in Graves' hyperthyroidism and ophthalmopathy.

The source was peripheral blood mononuclear cells (PBMCs), collected at new diagnosis, from a patient treated with antithyroid drugs. These receptors were obtained from a woman in her 30s with Graves disease.

This clonotype was detected ten times or more. The CDR3 loop is CASSTSKPGLAPINEQFF. The CDR3 DNA reads TGTGCCAGTAGTACCTCGAAACCGGGACTAGCGCCAATCAATGAGCAGTTCTTC. This chain connects TRBV19 to TRBJ2-1, with 10 bases identical to TRBD2. V trimming: 4 bases; J trimming: 6 bases; junction bases outside the gene matches: 15. The V gene's germline CDR1 is LNHDA and CDR2 SQIVND (reference sequence). The CDR3 totals 18 residues.

Many counts were recorded for this clonotype. The genes are TRBV18 and TRBJ1-1, with TRBD1 matching 8 bases. In germline, CDR1 is KGHSH, CDR2 LQKENI. The CDR3 has 16 amino acids. V gave up 1 base and J gave up 0 bases; unmatched junction bases: 4. CDR3 protein: CASSPRQGALNTEAFF. Here the CDR3 DNA reads TGTGCCAGCTCACCACGCCAGGGGGCATTGAACACTGAAGCTTTCTTT. Drawing the rest from reference TRBV18 and TRBJ1-1, the complete variable domain is NAGVMQNPRHLVRRRGQEARLRCSPMKGHSHVYWYRQLPEEGLKFMVYLQKENIIDESGMPKERFSAEFPKEGPSILRIQQVVRGDSAAYFCASSPRQGALNTEAFFGQGTRLTVV.

Many counts were recorded for this clonotype. The CDR3 sequence: CASSYLPTSSRSDTQYF. CDR3 coding DNA: TGTGCCAGCAGTTACTTACCGACCAGTTCCAGGTCAGATACGCAGTATTTT. The V gene is TRBV6-2 or TRBV6-3, the J gene TRBJ2-3; D gene ambiguous. The CDR3 totals 17 residues. CDR1 MNHEY and CDR2 SVGEGT come from the germline V gene. V shed 1 base and J shed 4 bases, with 18 bases lying between them.

This clonotype has ten or more counts. V and J are TRBV2 and TRBJ2-6; 8 bases agree with TRBD1. From germline, CDR1 is SNHLY and CDR2 FYNNEI. The V and J ends lost 5 bases and 2 bases, in that order; junction bases with no gene match: 8. The CDR3 has 17 residues. The CDR3 nucleotides are TGTGCCAGCAGTTCTGGACAGGGAAGGCCTGGGGCCAACGTCCTGACTTTC. This sequence encodes CASSSGQGRPGANVLTF.

This clonotype showed up many times. This rearrangement joins TRBV30 to TRBJ2-5; 8 bases match TRBD2. The V gene's germline CDR1 is GTSNPN and CDR2 SVGIG (reference sequence). The V and J ends lost 6 bases and 4 bases, in that order; junction bases with no gene match: 13. The CDR3 runs to 15 residues. The CDR3 bases are TGTGCCTGCACCGGTGGAGCGGGAGTAGGAGAGACCCAGTACTTC. Translation gives CACTGGAGVGETQYF.

The chain employs TRBV7-8 and TRBJ2-1; no clear D gene. The CDR3 is 16 residues long. V lost 6 bases, J lost 7 bases, and 22 bases lay in between. Germline loops: CDR1 SGHVS, CDR2 FQNEAQ. The CDR3 is CASSSDWWPAGNEQFF. The CDR3 bases are TGTGCCAGCAGTTCCGACTGGTGGCCGGCTGGGAATGAGCAGTTCTTC.

This clonotype was detected ten times or more. The J gene is TRBJ2-7, the V gene TRBV11-3; weak D call: TRBD2 (5 bases). V was pared by 3 bases and J by 6 bases, with 21 bases between. Germline loops: CDR1 SGHNT, CDR2 YENEEA. The CDR3 has 16 residues. DNA of the CDR3: TGTGCCAGCAGCTTCTCAGGACTTCCTCTGTCCGCCGAGCAGTACTTC. Translating it yields CASSFSGLPLSAEQYF.

Ten or more counts support this clonotype. The chain is built from TRBV11-2 and TRBJ2-7; TRBD2 agrees at 7 bases. This CDR3 has 14 amino acids. The ends lost 2 bases at V and 2 bases at J; junction bases unmatched: 3. Germline CDR1 SGHAT, CDR2 FQNNGV. CDR3 nucleotide sequence: TGTGCCAGCAGCTTATCTAGCGGAACCTACGAGCAGTACTTC. Translation: CASSLSSGTYEQYF.

Here the CDR3 reads CASKGDRYQPQHF. The CDR3 DNA reads TGTGCCAGCAAAGGGGACAGATATCAGCCCCAGCATTTT. This sequence joins TRBV2 and TRBJ1-5, with 7 bases fitting TRBD1. In germline, CDR1 is SNHLY, CDR2 FYNNEI. The CDR3 loop spans 13 amino acids. The ends lost 7 bases at V and 5 bases at J; junction bases unmatched: 5.

Note on this clonotype: This clone may be a read error of a much larger clone one base away. The CDR3 region has the DNA TGTGCCAGCAGTTCCGGACTAGCGGGAGGCAATGAGAAGTTCTTC. This translates into CASSSGLAGGNEKFF. V gene TRBV27 combines with J gene TRBJ2-1; the match to TRBD2 covers 14 bases. The CDR3 runs 15 residues. Germline CDR1 MNHEY, CDR2 SMNVEV (reference sequence).

This clonotype was seen only a few times. V gene TRBV6-2 or TRBV6-3 combines with J gene TRBJ1-1; D remains ambiguous. Germline-derived CDR1 and CDR2 are MNHEY and SVGEGT. V was clipped by 2 bases and J by 5 bases, with 12 bases between them. The CDR3 is 14 amino acids. CDR3 DNA sequence: TGTGCCAGCAGTTACCAGGTCTCGGGAACTGAAGCTTTCTTT. Protein: CASSYQVSGTEAFF.

The chain recombines TRBV7-9 with TRBJ2-6, with 8 bases lining up with TRBD1. The CDR3 spans 21 residues. J lost 0 bases, V lost 1 base, and 14 bases had no gene match. Germline-derived CDR1 and CDR2 are SEHNR and FQNEAQ (reference sequence). CDR3 amino acids: CASSLDRVGTGKSSGANVLTF. The CDR3 nucleotides are TGTGCCAGCAGCTTAGATAGGGTCGGGACAGGAAAGAGCTCTGGGGCCAACGTCCTGACTTTC.

There are a few counts of this clonotype. With a much larger clone just one base away, this may be a read error. The rearrangement uses TRBV6-1 and TRBJ2-7, with 7 bases matching TRBD1. The CDR3 runs 15 residues. Losses at the gene ends were 5 bases for V and 7 bases for J; bases not matched to a gene: 14. Germline assignment: CDR1 MNHNS and CDR2 SASEGT. The CDR3 loop reads CASSRQGLSYNEQYF. CDR3 coding DNA: TGTGCCAGCAGTCGACAGGGCCTCTCCTACAATGAGCAGTACTTC.

This clonotype was found many times. The rearrangement uses TRBV11-2 and TRBJ2-1, with 10 bases that match TRBD1. This CDR3 region has 17 residues. From germline, CDR1 is SGHAT and CDR2 FQNNGV. V shed 6 bases, J shed 6 bases, and the junction held 14 bases outside the gene matches. As DNA, the CDR3 is TGTGCCAGCAGGGAGAGGACAGGGGGTAATATAGGCAATGAGCAGTTCTTC. The encoded protein is CASRERTGGNIGNEQFF.

The genes are TRBV29-1 and TRBJ1-2, with a weak D call TRBD1 (6 bases). V was clipped by 5 bases and J by 6 bases, with 16 bases between them. CDR3 length equals 13 residues. Germline CDR1 reads SQVTM; CDR2 reads ANQGSEA. CDR3 DNA sequence: TGCAGCGTTCCATGGGGGGGGCTTCATGGCTACACCTTC. Protein: CSVPWGGLHGYTF.

Ten or more counts support this clonotype. The V and J genes are TRBV19 and TRBJ1-1, with a tentative D call TRBD1 (6 bases). The length of the CDR3 is 14 residues. The germline V gene has CDR1 LNHDA and CDR2 SQIVND (reference sequence). Trimming took off 5 bases at V and 6 bases at J, with 16 bases between the two ends. The CDR3 loop reads CASSSGGALAEAFF. In DNA form, the CDR3 reads TGTGCCAGTAGTTCTGGGGGGGCATTAGCTGAAGCTTTCTTT.

This clonotype occurred many times. This chain links TRBV6-1 with TRBJ2-1; a weak D match, TRBD2 (6 bases). From germline, CDR1 is MNHNS and CDR2 SASEGT. Trimming stripped 4 bases from V and 8 bases from J, with 18 bases between. The length of the CDR3 is 15 residues. CDR3 protein: CASSGWLGREDEQFF. The DNA for the CDR3 is TGTGCCAGCAGTGGCTGGCTAGGGCGGGAAGATGAGCAGTTCTTC.

The chain links TRBV9 to TRBJ1-5; possibly TRBD1 for D (6 bases). CDR1 is SGDLS and CDR2 is YYNGEE in the germline V gene. The CDR3 covers 13 residues. Trimming cost V 3 bases and J 7 bases, with 11 bases left between them. For the CDR3, the DNA is TGTGCCAGCAGCGGGGGGGCAGGACAGCCCCAGCATTTT. Translation gives CASSGGAGQPQHF.

The sample holds many counts of this clonotype. The chain links TRBV6-1 to TRBJ2-7; D might be TRBD1 or TRBD2, each matching 5 bases. This CDR3 is 17 amino acids long. Trimming removed 5 bases from V and 5 bases from J, with 25 bases in between. Germline CDR1 is MNHNS and CDR2 is SASEGT. The CDR3: CASSQTSIGHRGNEQYF. The CDR3 DNA reads as TGTGCCAGCAGTCAGACGTCCATCGGACACCGAGGGAACGAGCAGTACTTC.

There are a few counts of this clonotype. The genes are TRBV19 and TRBJ1-1; D gene uncertain. The V gene lost 7 bases and the J gene lost 0 bases, with 12 bases spanning the gap. Germline assignment: CDR1 LNHDA and CDR2 SQIVND (reference sequence). The CDR3 totals 14 residues. CDR3 protein: CASKVGQLNTEAFF. CDR3 nucleotides: TGTGCCAGTAAAGTAGGGCAGTTGAACACTGAAGCTTTCTTT.

This clonotype was counted at least ten times. The chain employs TRBV9 and TRBJ1-1; D is unresolved. This CDR3 spans 13 amino acids. The V and J ends lost 0 bases and 3 bases respectively, with 6 bases between them. Per the germline V gene, CDR1 is SGDLS and CDR2 is YYNGEE. The CDR3 DNA is TGTGCCAGCAGCGTAGATTCACACACTGAAGCTTTCTTT. Translating gives CASSVDSHTEAFF.

This clonotype came up many times. The chain carries TRBV19 and TRBJ1-2; 8 bases are shared with TRBD1. The CDR3 has 14 amino acids. The V segment lost 9 bases and the J segment 8 bases; nucleotides outside the gene matches: 14. Germline V gene data show CDR1 as LNHDA and CDR2 as SQIVND (reference sequence). The CDR3 DNA reads as TGTGCCAGCCATGCCTCCGGGACAGGAAGGGGCTACACCTTC. Its translation: CASHASGTGRGYTF.

This clonotype was recorded many times. This rearrangement joins TRBV18 to TRBJ1-5; possibly TRBD1 for D (5 bases). V gave up 3 bases and J gave up 0 bases, with 9 bases separating them. Looked up from germline, CDR1 is KGHSH and CDR2 is LQKENI. The CDR3 loop spans 15 amino acids. CDR3 DNA: TGTGCCAGCTCACCGGAGACAGCTAGCAATCAGCCCCAGCATTTT. As protein: CASSPETASNQPQHF.

This clonotype was counted ten times or more. The V call is TRBV30, the J call TRBJ1-2, with D hard to call. V was trimmed by 3 bases and J by 4 bases, leaving 9 bases between them. The CDR3 length is 12 residues. Germline V gene lookup returns CDR1 GTSNPN and CDR2 SVGIG (reference sequence). The CDR3 DNA is TGTGCCTGGAGCCCGGACGGCTATGGCTACACCTTC. Protein product: CAWSPDGYGYTF.

The rearrangement joins TRBV24-1 to TRBJ1-1; D possibly corresponds to TRBD1 (5 bases). V shed 2 bases and J shed 4 bases, with 13 bases lying between them. Germline CDR1 and CDR2: KGHDR and SFDVKD. The CDR3 totals 15 residues. The CDR3 here is CATSDSGKGGTEAFF. DNA for the CDR3: TGTGCCACCAGTGATTCAGGGAAGGGTGGCACTGAAGCTTTCTTT.

V is TRBV30 and J is TRBJ2-7; TRBD1 might be the D (6 bases). V was shortened by 2 bases and J by 7 bases, with 27 bases between the two germline ends. The CDR3 has 17 amino acids. Germline CDR1 GTSNPN, CDR2 SVGIG (reference sequence). This CDR3 is CAWSHIQRGNGALEQYF. Written as DNA, the CDR3 is TGTGCCTGGAGTCACATCCAAAGGGGGAACGGGGCATTGGAGCAGTACTTC.

This clonotype was detected many times. This sequence joins TRBV6-5 and TRBJ2-2, with D possibly being TRBD1 (5 bases). Germline CDR1 MNHEY, CDR2 SVGAGI. Trimming took off 2 bases at V and 5 bases at J, with 12 bases between the two ends. This CDR3 is built from 15 residues. The CDR3 DNA reads as TGTGCCAGCAGTTACATGGGCAGGGTAACCGGGGAGCTGTTTTTT. Protein: CASSYMGRVTGELFF.

The sample holds many counts of this clonotype. This chain connects TRBV19 to TRBJ2-1; TRBD1 is a possible D gene (5 bases). CDR1 and CDR2 from the germline V gene are LNHDA and SQIVND (reference sequence). V lost 3 bases to trimming and J lost 8 bases, with 14 bases between them. The CDR3 contains 14 residues. CDR3 in amino acids: CASSIPGWGDEQFF. Here the CDR3 DNA reads TGTGCCAGTAGTATCCCCGGATGGGGCGATGAGCAGTTCTTC.